This T cell receptor beta chain was found in a study of T cells after yellow fever vaccination. This CDR3 is 14 amino acids long. Trimming removed 4 bases from V and 0 bases from J, with 7 bases in between. The V gene's germline CDR1 is SGHTA and CDR2 FQGNSA. Template switching by 5'RACE produced TCR cDNA, adding a universal primer site and UMIs. TCRdb fed the 5' RACE reads into MiXCR, producing one record per CDR3 protein. There are 200,000 to 300,000 distinct CDR3 sequences in the sample; about 7% occur only once, and about 1% lies in the top ten. The table lists this clonotype with a few counts. The target antigen is unknown. Findings and caveats of the study: Repertoires sorted by FACS could include abundant clonotypes that are contaminants from the bulk population.

The chain recombines TRBV7-2 with TRBJ2-1; D unresolved. The starting material was CD4+ T cells sorted from PBMCs, obtained on the day of the yellow fever booster vaccination. This clonotype was sampled from a man younger than 45 who received the YFV17D yellow fever vaccine. CDR3 sequence reads: CASSWYSSYNEQFF. The CDR3 nucleotides are TGTGCCAGCAGCTGGTACAGCTCCTACAATGAGCAGTTCTTC.